This T cell receptor (beta chain) was sequenced during a study of T cell changes during pregnancy in multiple sclerosis. V gave up 4 bases and J gave up 2 bases; unmatched junction bases: 3. This CDR3 is 14 amino acids long. Germline V CDR1 and CDR2: SGHTA, FQGNSA. TCRdb's copy holds only in-frame clones and misses some; the assay was immunoSEQ multiplex PCR. The sample shows 45,000 to 55,000 clones, 92% of them seen only once. The specimen comprised peripheral blood, sampled after pregnancy. The clonotype originates from a female donor with multiple sclerosis, enrolled in a pregnancy study. The chain uses TRBV7-2 and TRBJ2-5, with 8 bases that match TRBD1. This CDR3 reads CASSWTGTQETQYF. In nucleotides, the CDR3 is TGTGCCAGCAGCTGGACAGGGACTCAAGAGACCCAGTACTTC.